This T cell receptor beta chain originates from a study of OX40 agonist ivuxolimab in advanced cancers. V was cut by 4 bases and J by 6 bases, with 9 bases left in between. Looked up from germline, CDR1 is SGHDN and CDR2 is FVKESK. The CDR3 is 13 residues long. Produced via immunoSEQ multiplex PCR; TCRdb's table is partial and in-frame only. The sample has about 86,000 clones, approximately 90% seen once. This chain connects TRBV14 to TRBJ2-2; TRBD2 is a possible D gene (5 bases). This specimen consisted of CD4+ or CD8+ T cells sorted from blood, obtained in a trial of the OX40 agonist ivuxolimab. This clonotype originated in an adult with an advanced solid tumor such as melanoma, head and neck, liver or kidney cancer. The CDR3 region is CASSPTRSGELFF. CDR3 coding DNA: TGTGCCAGCAGCCCTACTAGATCCGGGGAGCTGTTTTTT.